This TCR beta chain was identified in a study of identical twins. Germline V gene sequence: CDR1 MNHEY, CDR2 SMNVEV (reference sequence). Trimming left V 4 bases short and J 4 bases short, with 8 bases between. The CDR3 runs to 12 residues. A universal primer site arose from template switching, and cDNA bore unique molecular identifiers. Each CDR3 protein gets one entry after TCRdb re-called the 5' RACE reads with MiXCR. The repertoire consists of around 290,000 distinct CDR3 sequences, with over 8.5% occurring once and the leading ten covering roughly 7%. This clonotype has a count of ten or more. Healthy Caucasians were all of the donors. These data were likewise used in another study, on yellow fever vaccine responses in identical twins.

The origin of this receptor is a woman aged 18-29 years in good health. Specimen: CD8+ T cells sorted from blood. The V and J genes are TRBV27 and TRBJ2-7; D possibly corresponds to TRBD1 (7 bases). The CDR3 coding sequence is TGTGCCAGCAGTTCAGGGGGGTACGAGCAGTACTTC. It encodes CASSSGGYEQYF.